What follows are 23 T cell receptor beta chains derived from one specimen sequenced in a study of blood T cell repertoires in COVID-19 (dated by TCRdb to the early 2020s). Receptor libraries were prepared by the immunoSEQ multiplex PCR assay. TCRdb limited this immuneACCESS table to in-frame rearrangements with V and J called. A share of clones is missing; checked studies link under half to unresolved V genes, and the rest is unexplained. This sample lists just over 90,000 clones; 76% were detected once. Approximately 6.8% of the sample lies in the top ten. Material for sequencing was peripheral blood. These receptors all come from a man aged 70 or older with acute or convalescent COVID-19.

The chain recombines TRBV2 with TRBJ1-2; D remains unclear. CDR1 SNHLY and CDR2 FYNNEI come from the germline V gene. The V end was cut by 2 bases, the J end by 2 bases, with 9 bases between. The CDR3 runs 14 residues. CDR3 in DNA: TGTGCCAGCAGTGAATCACTGATCAACTATGGCTACACCTTC. Its protein product is CASSESLINYGYTF.

The rearrangement links TRBV9 to TRBJ2-2; D not resolved. The CDR3 has 14 residues. Germline lookup yields CDR1 SGDLS and CDR2 YYNGEE. V lost 0 bases and J 4 bases, leaving 7 bases between the germline ends. DNA of the CDR3: TGTGCCAGCAGCGTAGCTGGCTTCACCGGGGAGCTGTTTTTT. Its protein product is CASSVAGFTGELFF.

The chain links TRBV27 to TRBJ2-5, with 9 nucleotides matching TRBD2. V shed 4 bases and J 2 bases; nucleotides not matched to a gene: 11. Germline V CDR1 and CDR2: MNHEY, SMNVEV (reference sequence). This CDR3 region has 17 residues. CDR3 in amino acids: CASSSRGAGGGQETQYF. CDR3 DNA sequence: TGTGCCAGCAGTTCCCGGGGGGCGGGAGGGGGTCAAGAGACCCAGTACTTC.

The chain couples TRBV29-1 to TRBJ1-1; D is possibly TRBD1 (5 bases). Germline CDR1 reads SQVTM; CDR2 reads ANQGSEA. CDR3 length: 14 residues. V dropped 1 base and J dropped 1 base, with 10 bases sitting between them. CDR3 DNA: TGCAGCGTTGAAGGAAGGGGCGGGAACACTGAAGCTTTCTTT. Its protein is CSVEGRGGNTEAFF. The complete variable domain, with remaining parts taken from reference TRBV29-1 and TRBJ1-1, reads SAVISQKPSRDICQRGTSLTIQCQVDSQVTMMFWYRQQPGQSLTLIATANQGSEATYESGFVIDKFPISRPNLTFSTLTVSNMSPEDSSIYLCSVEGRGGNTEAFFGQGTRLTVV.

The chain couples TRBV4-2 to TRBJ2-3, with 9 bases fitting TRBD2. The CDR3 consists of 15 residues. Germline V CDR1 and CDR2: LGHNA, YNFKEQ. The ends lost 1 base at V and 3 bases at J; junction bases unmatched: 2. The CDR3 coding sequence is TGTGCCAGCAGCCAAGGGGCGGGAGGGACAGATACGCAGTATTTT. Its translation: CASSQGAGGTDTQYF.

The CDR3 reads CASSQTGQGALEAFF. Here the CDR3 DNA reads TGTGCCAGCAGCCAGACCGGACAGGGGGCTCTTGAAGCTTTCTTT. The V gene is TRBV6-5, the J gene TRBJ1-1; TRBD1 matches at 11 bases. Trimming took 6 bases from V and 7 from J; bases not matched to a gene: 10. The CDR3 covers 15 residues. CDR1 is MNHEY and CDR2 is SVGAGI in the germline V gene.

The rearrangement joins TRBV19 to TRBJ1-2; 7 positions match TRBD1. In germline, CDR1 is LNHDA, CDR2 SQIVND (reference sequence). Trimming took 0 bases from V and 4 from J; bases not matched to a gene: 11. The CDR3 extends over 17 amino acids. The CDR3 region has the DNA TGTGCCAGTAGTATAGATCTATCGGACAGGTTGGGCTATGGCTACACCTTC. This sequence encodes CASSIDLSDRLGYGYTF.

V usage is TRBV9 and J usage is TRBJ1-1, with TRBD1 identical over 7 bases. CDR1 and CDR2 (germline): SGDLS, YYNGEE. The CDR3 has 15 residues. The junction had 5 bases not matched to a gene; V was cut back by 2 bases and J by 1 base. The CDR3 region has the DNA TGTGCCAGCAGCGTCACGGGACAGACGAACACTGAAGCTTTCTTT. Amino acid sequence: CASSVTGQTNTEAFF.

The gene calls are TRBV5-1 and TRBJ2-3, with 8 bases lining up with TRBD2. CDR1 and CDR2 from the germline V gene are SGHRS and YFSETQ. V shed 5 bases and J 5 bases; nucleotides not matched to a gene: 7. This CDR3 region has 14 residues. DNA of the CDR3: TGCGCCAGCAGTCTAGCGGGTGGTAGAGATACGCAGTATTTT. It is translated as CASSLAGGRDTQYF.

This clone was observed a handful of times. This chain connects TRBV7-8 to TRBJ1-5, with D unclear. This CDR3 has 19 amino acids. With 5 bases removed from V and 0 bases from J, the gap between germline ends came to 23 bases. Germline CDR1 and CDR2: SGHVS and FQNEAQ. CDR3 in DNA: TGTGCCAGCAGCCCGAATATACAACGTGACAAGTATAGCAATCAGCCCCAGCATTTT. Translation: CASSPNIQRDKYSNQPQHF. Full variable domain (remainder filled in from reference TRBV7-8 and TRBJ1-5): GAGVSQSPRYKVAKRGQDVALRCDPISGHVSLFWYQQALGQGPEFLTYFQNEAQLDKSGLPSDRFFAERPEGSVSTLKIQRTQQEDSAVYLCASSPNIQRDKYSNQPQHFGDGTRLSIL.

Points on this clone: The sample carries other DNA sequences with the same CDR3. This chain joins TRBV19 and TRBJ1-1; D not resolved. This CDR3 has 13 amino acids. CDR1 is LNHDA, CDR2 SQIVND, per germline (reference sequence). Trimming pared 1 base from V and 2 bases from J, leaving 5 bases between. CDR3 amino acids: CASSIGANTEAFF. CDR3 sequence (DNA): TGTGCCAGTAGTATAGGGGCTAACACTGAAGCTTTCTTT.

This sequence joins TRBV5-5 and TRBJ1-1; no firm D call. V was clipped by 0 bases and J by 0 bases, with 6 bases between them. Germline V lookup: CDR1 SGHKS, CDR2 YYEKEE (reference sequence). CDR3 length equals 14 residues. Here the CDR3 DNA reads TGTGCCAGCAGCTTGGCGGTGATGAACACTGAAGCTTTCTTT. This sequence encodes CASSLAVMNTEAFF.

The chain combines TRBV29-1 with TRBJ1-3, with D unresolved. In germline, CDR1 is SQVTM, CDR2 ANQGSEA. The CDR3 runs to 12 residues. V was shortened by 3 bases and J by 3 bases, with 6 bases between the two germline ends. The CDR3 DNA reads TGCAGCGTTGAGGTAGTTGGAAACACCATATATTTT. Amino acids: CSVEVVGNTIYF. The whole variable domain, remainder taken from reference TRBV29-1 and TRBJ1-3, is SAVISQKPSRDICQRGTSLTIQCQVDSQVTMMFWYRQQPGQSLTLIATANQGSEATYESGFVIDKFPISRPNLTFSTLTVSNMSPEDSSIYLCSVEVVGNTIYFGEGSWLTVV.

V and J are TRBV24-1 and TRBJ2-4; D is perhaps TRBD1 (5 bases). There are 17 residues in the CDR3. Trimming removed 3 bases from V and 0 bases from J, with 14 bases in between. Germline V CDR1 and CDR2: KGHDR, SFDVKD. As DNA, the CDR3 is TGTGCCACCAGTGATCCCGACAGACCGCTAGCCAAAAACATTCAGTACTTC. As protein: CATSDPDRPLAKNIQYF.

The chain recombines TRBV5-1 with TRBJ2-2; D gene unclear. Germline V gene lookup returns CDR1 SGHRS and CDR2 YFSETQ. The CDR3 runs 14 residues. V lost 2 bases to trimming and J lost 5 bases, with 10 bases between them. The CDR3 DNA reads TGCGCCAGCAGCTTATATCAGTGGACCGGGGAGCTGTTTTTT. It is translated as CASSLYQWTGELFF.

The V and J genes are TRBV6-5 and TRBJ1-5; D is unresolved. Germline V lookup: CDR1 MNHEY, CDR2 SVGAGI. This CDR3 has 14 amino acids. V was shortened by 10 bases and J by 2 bases, with 15 bases between the two germline ends. CDR3: CAIPHENGNQPQHF. The CDR3 DNA is TGTGCCATCCCTCATGAGAACGGCAATCAGCCCCAGCATTTT.

This clone has just a few counts. V gene TRBV5-4 combines with J gene TRBJ2-4; D possibly corresponds to TRBD2 (6 bases). The germline V gene has CDR1 SGHNT and CDR2 YYREEE (reference sequence). The V end lost 0 bases, the J end lost 0 bases, and 10 bases lay between the germline ends. This CDR3 region has 16 residues. As DNA, the CDR3 is TGTGCCAGCAGCTTGGGGCGGGACCAAGCCAAAAACATTCAGTACTTC. The encoded protein is CASSLGRDQAKNIQYF.

The chain joins TRBV30 to TRBJ2-3, with TRBD1 identical over 10 bases. CDR1 and CDR2 (germline): GTSNPN, SVGIG (reference sequence). This CDR3 is built from 15 residues. V lost 4 bases and J lost 6; bases outside the gene matches: 10. The CDR3 loop is CAWNPGTGDADTQYF. The CDR3 bases are TGTGCCTGGAACCCCGGGACAGGGGATGCCGATACGCAGTATTTT.

This chain uses TRBV7-3 with TRBJ1-2; TRBD1 aligns across 9 bases. The germline V gene encodes CDR1 SGHTA and CDR2 FQGTGA. This CDR3 has 14 residues. Trimming took 4 bases from V and 4 from J; bases not matched to a gene: 4. CDR3 sequence reads: CASSSMTGGYGYTF. The CDR3 bases are TGTGCCAGCAGCTCGATGACAGGGGGCTATGGCTACACCTTC.

V gene TRBV25-1 combines with J gene TRBJ2-3; TRBD2 might be the D (6 bases). V lost 6 bases to trimming and J lost 3 bases, with 13 bases between them. The length of the CDR3 is 14 residues. In germline, CDR1 is MGHDK, CDR2 SYGVNS. The CDR3 DNA sequence: TGTGCCAGCAGAGATATAGGGAGGACAGATACGCAGTATTTT. This gives the protein CASRDIGRTDTQYF.

The CDR3, as DNA: TGTGCCAGCAGGTCAGGGGGCTTCTCCTACAATGAGCAGTTCTTC. Protein sequence: CASRSGGFSYNEQFF. V is TRBV28 and J is TRBJ2-1; TRBD1 agrees at 8 bases. The CDR3 runs 15 residues. J was trimmed by 0 bases and V by 6 bases; bases with no gene match: 4. CDR1 and CDR2 from the germline V gene are MDHEN and SYDVKM.

This clone occurred once. This chain links TRBV24-1 with TRBJ2-3, with TRBD1 as a possible D gene (5 bases). V lost 4 bases, J lost 4 bases, and 11 bases lay in between. The V gene's germline CDR1 is KGHDR and CDR2 SFDVKD. This CDR3 is 14 amino acids long. In nucleotides, the CDR3 is TGTGCCACCAGTGAGGCAGGGCTGGCAGATACGCAGTATTTT. Translated: CATSEAGLADTQYF.

V is TRBV12-3 or TRBV12-4 and J is TRBJ1-5; D possibly corresponds to TRBD1 (6 bases). The CDR3 runs to 12 residues. The germline V and J ends were trimmed by 6 bases and 9 bases, with 12 bases remaining between them. The CDR3, as DNA: TGTGCCAGCAGGACAGGATCTTCGCCCCAGCATTTT. This encodes CASRTGSSPQHF.